The sample holds a few counts of the clone carrying this TCR beta chain. Its antigen is not identified. The sample is drawn from a study of T cells in Graves' hyperthyroidism and ophthalmopathy. Hyperthyroidism patients were newly diagnosed, had disease duration under 2 months, and were aged 18 to 65 years. The study's findings and limits: Ophthalmopathy was separated from stable hyperthyroidism by a 13 V-J model.

From RNA transcripts, TCR beta CDR3 regions were amplified. With the HTBI primer set, the TCR CDR3 went through a first round of RT-PCR. TCRdb fed the multiplex PCR reads into MiXCR, producing one record per CDR3 protein. This table has roughly 700,000 distinct CDR3 sequences, approximately 14% appearing once. Sequencing used blood. The clonotype originates from a woman younger than 30 with Graves' hyperthyroidism.

The CDR3 coding sequence is TGTGCCAGCCCGATCCTTAGAGAAGGGTCATCCTACGAGCAGTACTTC. The encoded protein is CASPILREGSSYEQYF. The chain carries TRBV2 and TRBJ2-7; D is unclear. The CDR3 length is 16 residues. The V gene's germline CDR1 is SNHLY and CDR2 FYNNEI. V lost 8 bases and J 1 base, leaving 21 bases between the germline ends.